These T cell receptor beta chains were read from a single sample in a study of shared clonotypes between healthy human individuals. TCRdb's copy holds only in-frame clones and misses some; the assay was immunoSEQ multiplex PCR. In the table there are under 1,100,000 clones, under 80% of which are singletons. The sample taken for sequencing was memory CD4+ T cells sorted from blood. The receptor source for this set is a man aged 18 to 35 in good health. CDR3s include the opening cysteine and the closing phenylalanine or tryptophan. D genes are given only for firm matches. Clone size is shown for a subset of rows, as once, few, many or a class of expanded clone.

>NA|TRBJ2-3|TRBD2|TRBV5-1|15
TGCGCCAGCACCCCCGGGGGGGCCTCTTCAGATACGCAGTATTTT
CASTPGGASSDTQYF
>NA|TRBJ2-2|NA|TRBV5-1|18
TGCGCCAGCAGCTTGTCGCGATGGGGGAAGGAAGGCACCGGGGAGCTGTTTTTT
CASSLSRWGKEGTGELFF
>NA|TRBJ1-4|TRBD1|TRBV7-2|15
TGTGCCAGCAGCTTAGGGGGGACAGGGGGCGGAAAACTGTTTTTT
CASSLGGTGGGKLFF
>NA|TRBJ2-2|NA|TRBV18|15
TGTGCCAGCTCACCAGAGACAGGGAACACCGGGGAGCTGTTTTTT
CASSPETGNTGELFF
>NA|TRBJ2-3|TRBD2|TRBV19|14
TGTGCCAGTCGCCTAGCGGGGGGACTAGATACGCAGTATTTT
CASRLAGGLDTQYF
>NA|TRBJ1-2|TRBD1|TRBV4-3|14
TGCGCCAGCAGCCAAGCCCACAGGGGGTATGGCTACACCTTC
CASSQAHRGYGYTF
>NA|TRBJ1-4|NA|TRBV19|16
TGTGCCAGTAGTATTTCGGCAGGGTCGGCTAATGAAAAACTGTTTTTT
CASSISAGSANEKLFF
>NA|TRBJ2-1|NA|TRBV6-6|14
TGTGCCAGCAGGGGGGCGGGAGAAGCCAATGAGCAGTTCTTC
CASRGAGEANEQFF
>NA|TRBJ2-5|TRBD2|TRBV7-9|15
TGTGCCAGCAGCAAGCGACTAGCCCAACAAGAGACCCAGTACTTC
CASSKRLAQQETQYF
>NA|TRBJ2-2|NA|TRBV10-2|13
TGCGCCAGCGGCAGGGATAGGACCGGGGAGCTGTTTTTT
CASGRDRTGELFF
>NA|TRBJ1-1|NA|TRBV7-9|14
TGTGCCAGCAGCTTTGGGGGACTGAACACTGAAGCTTTCTTT
CASSFGGLNTEAFF
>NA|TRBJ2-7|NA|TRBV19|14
TGTGCCAGTAGTATTGGGGTATCGTCCTACGAGCAGTACTTC
CASSIGVSSYEQYF
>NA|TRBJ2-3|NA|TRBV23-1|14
TGCGCCAGCAGTCGGCGCCTAGGAACTTATACGCAGTATTTT
CASSRRLGTYTQYF
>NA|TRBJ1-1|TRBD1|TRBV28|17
TGTGCCAGCGGTTCTCCGGGACAGGGGGTGCGGGACACTGAAGCTTTCTTT
CASGSPGQGVRDTEAFF
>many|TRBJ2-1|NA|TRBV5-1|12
TGCGCCAGCAGCTACCAGGGCTATGAGCAGTTCTTC
CASSYQGYEQFF
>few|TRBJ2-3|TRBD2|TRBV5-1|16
TGCGCCAGCAGCTTGGGACTAGCGGGAGAAACAGATACGCAGTATTTT
CASSLGLAGETDTQYF
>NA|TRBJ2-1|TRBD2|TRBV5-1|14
TGCGCCAGCAGCTTGGCGACTAGCGGGAGTGTTCAGTTCTTC
CASSLATSGSVQFF
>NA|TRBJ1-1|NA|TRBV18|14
TGTGCCAGCTCACCACCGCCGGGGCGGGCTGAAGCTTTCTTT
CASSPPPGRAEAFF
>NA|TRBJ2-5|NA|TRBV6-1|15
TGTGCCAGCAGAAGACAGGGGAGGGACGAAGAGACCCAGTACTTC
CASRRQGRDEETQYF
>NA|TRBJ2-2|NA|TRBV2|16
TGTGCCAGCGAATTCAATCTGGGGAGAAACACCGGGGAGCTGTTTTTT
CASEFNLGRNTGELFF
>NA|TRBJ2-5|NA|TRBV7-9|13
TGTGCCAGCAGCTTATGGGGTTGGGAGACCCAGTACTTC
CASSLWGWETQYF
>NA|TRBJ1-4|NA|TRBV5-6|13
TGTGCCAGCAGCCCGAGAGAGGGGGAAAAACTGTTTTTT
CASSPREGEKLFF
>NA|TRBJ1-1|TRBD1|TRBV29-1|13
TGCAGCGTTGAAAGGGGGCGGGAAACTGAAGCTTTCTTT
CSVERGRETEAFF
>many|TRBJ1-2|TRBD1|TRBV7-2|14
TGTGCCACCGCCGGGGACAGGGGTAGCTATGGCTACACCTTC
CATAGDRGSYGYTF
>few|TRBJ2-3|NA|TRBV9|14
TGTGCCAGCAGCGCAGGCGGTGGCACCGATACGCAGTATTTT
CASSAGGGTDTQYF
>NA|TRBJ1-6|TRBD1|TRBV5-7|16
TGTGCCAGCAGCTTGAGTAAGGGGGCAGAGGTATCACCCCTCCACTTT
CASSLSKGAEVSPLHF
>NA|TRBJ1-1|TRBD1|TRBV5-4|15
TGTGCCAGCAGCTTGGGTTCAGGGGGCATTACTGAAGCTTTCTTT
CASSLGSGGITEAFF
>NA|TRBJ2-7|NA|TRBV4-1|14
TGCGCCAGCAGCCAAGATGGCGACTCCTACGAGCAGTACTTC
CASSQDGDSYEQYF
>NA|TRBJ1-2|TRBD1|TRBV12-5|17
TGTGCTAGTGGTTTAACTAAACCGGGACAGGGAGCCTATGGCTACACCTTC
CASGLTKPGQGAYGYTF
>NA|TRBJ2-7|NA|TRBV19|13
TGTGCCAGTAGGGAAAGGGACTCATACGAGCAGTACTTC
CASRERDSYEQYF
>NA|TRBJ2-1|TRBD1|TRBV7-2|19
TGTGCCAGCAGCTTAGAGGCAGGGGGCGTCCTCGTCTCCTACAATGAGCAGTTCTTC
CASSLEAGGVLVSYNEQFF